This T cell receptor beta chain derives from a study of pediatric ulcerative colitis. Data came from immunoSEQ multiplex PCR; TCRdb stores just in-frame clones and leaves some out. The repertoire holds more than 9,000 clones, with approximately 80% as singletons. This CDR3 comprises 16 residues. From germline, CDR1 is SGDLS and CDR2 YYNGEE. Trimming cost V 0 bases and J 3 bases, with 14 bases left between them. During colonoscopy, one to two rectal pinch biopsies were collected. This TCR was recovered from a girl aged 5-17 years who was a control in a study of pediatric ulcerative colitis. Specimen: gut tissue. This sequence joins TRBV9 and TRBJ2-3; weak D call: TRBD1 (5 bases). DNA of the CDR3: TGTGCCAGCAGCGTAGAAGGTAGGGGCGGTACAGATACGCAGTATTTT. Its protein is CASSVEGRGGTDTQYF.